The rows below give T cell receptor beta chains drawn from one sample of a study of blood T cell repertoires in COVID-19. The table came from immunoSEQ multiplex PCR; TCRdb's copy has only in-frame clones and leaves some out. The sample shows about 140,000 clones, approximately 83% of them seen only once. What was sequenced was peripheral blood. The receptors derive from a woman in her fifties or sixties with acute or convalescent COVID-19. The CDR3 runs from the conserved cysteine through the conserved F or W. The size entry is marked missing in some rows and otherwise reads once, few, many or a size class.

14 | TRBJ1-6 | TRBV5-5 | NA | CASSLNRANSPLHF
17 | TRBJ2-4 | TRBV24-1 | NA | CATSESTGGPAKNIQYF
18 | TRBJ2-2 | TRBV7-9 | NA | CASSSSTLRDRGSGELFF
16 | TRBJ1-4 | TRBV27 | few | CASASWGTATNEKLFF
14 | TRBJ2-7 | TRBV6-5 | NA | CASKGQGSSYEQYF
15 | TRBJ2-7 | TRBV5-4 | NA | CASSRDRGAHYEQYF
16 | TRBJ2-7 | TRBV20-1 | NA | CSASGGSGRASYEQYF
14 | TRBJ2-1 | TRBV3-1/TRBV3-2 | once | CASRLGRGGNEQFF
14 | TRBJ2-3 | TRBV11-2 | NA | CASSLEGLADTQYF
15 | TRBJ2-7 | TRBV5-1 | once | CASSLGDRAGYEQYF
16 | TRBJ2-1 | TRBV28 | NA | CASTPPLAGVLGEQFF
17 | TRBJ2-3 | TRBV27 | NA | CASSLSGLAGRTDTQYF
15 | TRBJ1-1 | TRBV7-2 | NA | CASSLRVSRGTEAFF
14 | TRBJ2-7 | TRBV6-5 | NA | CASSLLADSYEQYF
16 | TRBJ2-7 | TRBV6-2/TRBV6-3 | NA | CASSYSEIGGPYEQYF
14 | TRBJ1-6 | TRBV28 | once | CASRTGGGNSPLHF
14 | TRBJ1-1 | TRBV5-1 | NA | CASSYRGPNTEAFF
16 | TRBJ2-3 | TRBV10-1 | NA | CASSTGLAASTDTQYF
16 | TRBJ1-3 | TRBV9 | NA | CASSAEQGLVGNTIYF
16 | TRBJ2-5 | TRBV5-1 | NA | CASRVMGQGAQETQYF
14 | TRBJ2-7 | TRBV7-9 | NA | CASSPGQGLYEQYF
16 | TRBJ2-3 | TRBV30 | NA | CAWTLGLGRGTDTQYF
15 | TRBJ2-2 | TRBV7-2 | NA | CASSLRGVTTGELFF
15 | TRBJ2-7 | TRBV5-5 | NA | CASSPGIAGWDEQYF
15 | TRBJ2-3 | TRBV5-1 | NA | CASSSRTGQLDTQYF
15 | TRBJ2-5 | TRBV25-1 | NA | CASSGIDRGKETQYF
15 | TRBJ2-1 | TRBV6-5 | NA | CASSLGTSGSNEQFF
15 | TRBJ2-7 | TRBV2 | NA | CASRLAGGSSYEQYF
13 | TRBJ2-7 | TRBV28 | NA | CASSLLAGYEQYF
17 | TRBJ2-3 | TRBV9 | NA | CASSVGYTVFGTDTQYF
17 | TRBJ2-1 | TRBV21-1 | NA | CASSKGRSELVSNEQFF
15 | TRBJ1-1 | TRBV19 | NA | CASHTWTGGETEAFF
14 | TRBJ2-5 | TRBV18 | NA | CASSPTGTWETQYF
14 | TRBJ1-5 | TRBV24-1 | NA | CATSFAGGNQPQHF
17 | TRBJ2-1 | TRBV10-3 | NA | CAISESAGGIVYNEQFF
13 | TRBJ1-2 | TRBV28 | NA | CASSLRGAGGYTF
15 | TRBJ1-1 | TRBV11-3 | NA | CASSPQPRVGAEAFF
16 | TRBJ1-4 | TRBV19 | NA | CATTKDRGLPNEKLFF
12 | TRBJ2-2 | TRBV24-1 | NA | CATLSPTGELFF
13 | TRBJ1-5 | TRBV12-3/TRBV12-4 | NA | CASREQGSFPQHF
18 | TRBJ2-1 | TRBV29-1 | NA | CSVGKYSGVNHSYNEQFF
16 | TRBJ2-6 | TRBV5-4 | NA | CASTTPRVSGANVLTF
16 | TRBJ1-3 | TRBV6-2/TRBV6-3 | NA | CASSKNRGSTGDTIYF
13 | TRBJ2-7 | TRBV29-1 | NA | CSYATGGPYEQYF
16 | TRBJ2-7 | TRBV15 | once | CATSRAPSGGDYEQYF
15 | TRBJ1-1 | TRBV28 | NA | CASSLSQTVSTEAFF
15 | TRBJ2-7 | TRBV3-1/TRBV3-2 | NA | CASSHLDYGADEQYF
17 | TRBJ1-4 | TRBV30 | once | CAWSGPNRVRTNEKLFF
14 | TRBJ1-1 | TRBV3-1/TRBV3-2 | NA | CASSRYEGSGEAFF
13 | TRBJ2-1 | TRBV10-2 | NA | CASCLDSYNEQFF
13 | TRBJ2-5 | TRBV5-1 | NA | CASRWGQQETQYF
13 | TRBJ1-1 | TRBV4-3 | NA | CASSLQQGTEAFF
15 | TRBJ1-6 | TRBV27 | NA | CASSLIFPSSSPLHF
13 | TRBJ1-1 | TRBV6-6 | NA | CASSLFQRPEAFF
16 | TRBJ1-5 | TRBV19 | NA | CASSLELGRGNQPQHF
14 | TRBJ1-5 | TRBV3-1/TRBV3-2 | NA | CASSRGRLDQPQHF
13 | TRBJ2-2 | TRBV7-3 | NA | CASSPTFAGELFF